The 29 T cell receptor beta chains below all came from one sample that was sequenced in a study of T cells after somatic rescue of genetic block. The data were produced by immunoSEQ multiplex PCR, yet TCRdb's version contains in-frame clones alone and is incomplete. The repertoire holds 10,000 to 15,000 clones, with over 65% as singletons. Sequenced sample: peripheral blood mononuclear cells (PBMCs). The receptor source for this set is a boy between 5 and 17 years old.

V gene TRBV7-3 combines with J gene TRBJ2-3; TRBD2 agrees at 7 bases. The CDR3 totals 13 residues. CDR1 SGHTA and CDR2 FQGTGA come from the germline V gene. Losses at the gene ends were 5 bases for V and 4 bases for J; bases not matched to a gene: 3. Here the CDR3 reads CASSAGLADTQYF. The CDR3 DNA is TGTGCCAGCAGCGCCGGACTAGCAGATACGCAGTATTTT.

J is TRBJ1-2 and V is TRBV5-6; unclear D gene. The CDR3 is 14 residues long. Germline values: CDR1 SGHDT, CDR2 YYEEEE. V lost 0 bases to trimming and J lost 2 bases, with 8 bases between them. The chain's CDR3 is CASSLAAPNYGYTF. CDR3 bases: TGTGCCAGCAGCTTGGCCGCCCCCAACTATGGCTACACCTTC.

V is TRBV6-6 and J is TRBJ2-7; no firm D call. Trimming pared 5 bases from V and 7 bases from J, leaving 6 bases between. This CDR3 has 10 residues. The V gene's germline CDR1 is MNHNY and CDR2 SVGAGI (reference sequence). CDR3 region: CASSKAEQYF. The CDR3 DNA reads as TGTGCCAGCAGTAAGGCAGAGCAGTACTTC.

The chain has TRBV11-2 and TRBJ2-1; 8 nucleotides line up with TRBD1. The CDR3 length is 17 residues. The germline V gene encodes CDR1 SGHAT and CDR2 FQNNGV. Trimming took 1 base from V and 7 from J; bases not matched to a gene: 12. CDR3 sequence: CASSLVHRGARGNEQFF. The CDR3 DNA is TGTGCCAGCAGCTTAGTCCACAGGGGGGCCCGGGGGAATGAGCAGTTCTTC.

This rearrangement joins TRBV6-6 to TRBJ2-1; either TRBD1 or TRBD2 may fit D (6 bases each). Germline V CDR1 and CDR2: MNHNY, SVGAGI (reference sequence). Trimming took off 8 bases at V and 4 bases at J, with 18 bases between the two ends. This CDR3 comprises 15 residues. For the CDR3, the DNA is TGTGCCAGCGAGGGGAAGGGGGGATTTTACAATGAGCAGTTCTTC. This encodes CASEGKGGFYNEQFF.

V gene TRBV6-6 combines with J gene TRBJ2-1; 10 nucleotides align to TRBD2. The CDR3 extends over 13 amino acids. CDR1 is MNHNY, CDR2 SVGAGI, per germline (reference sequence). The V gene end was trimmed by 11 bases and the J gene end by 4 bases; junction bases not matched to a gene: 5. CDR3 amino acids: CASSTSGYNEQFF. CDR3 DNA sequence: TGTGCCTCCTCGACTAGCGGGTACAATGAGCAGTTCTTC.

The rearrangement links TRBV9 to TRBJ2-1; 9 positions agree with TRBD2. In germline, CDR1 is SGDLS, CDR2 YYNGEE. The CDR3 length is 20 residues. V shed 0 bases and J 2 bases; nucleotides not matched to a gene: 15. CDR3 bases: TGTGCCAGCAGCGTAGCCCCATCGACTCAAGCGGGGGGCCCCTACAATGAGCAGTTCTTC. Translated, it gives CASSVAPSTQAGGPYNEQFF.

This clone was seen only once. The chain links TRBV27 to TRBJ1-2, with 9 bases fitting TRBD1. The CDR3 is made up of 18 amino acids. Per germline, CDR1 MNHEY and CDR2 SMNVEV (reference sequence). V was clipped by 3 bases and J by 5 bases; unmatched bases: 16. CDR3 amino acids: CASSFLSGTGIMAYGYTF. The CDR3 region has the DNA TGTGCCAGCAGTTTTCTTTCCGGGACAGGGATTATGGCGTATGGCTACACCTTC.

This rearrangement joins TRBV28 to TRBJ1-2; D not certain. Trimming took 7 bases from V and 0 from J, leaving 15 bases between them. The germline V gene encodes CDR1 MDHEN and CDR2 SYDVKM. The CDR3 length is 15 residues. CDR3 amino acids: CASISTPPTNYGYTF. Written as DNA, the CDR3 is TGTGCCAGCATCTCAACCCCCCCTACTAACTATGGCTACACCTTC.

The chain links TRBV10-2 to TRBJ1-4, with unresolved D. CDR1 is WSHSY, CDR2 SAAADI, per germline. The V and J ends lost 10 bases and 0 bases respectively, with 9 bases between them. This CDR3 is built from 13 residues. The CDR3, as DNA: TGCGCCACCTCACACCCAACTAATGAAAAACTGTTTTTT. It encodes CATSHPTNEKLFF.

This rearrangement joins TRBV7-9 to TRBJ2-7, with TRBD1 matching 9 bases. With 1 base clipped from V and 1 base from J, the junction kept 11 bases outside the gene matches. The CDR3 has 18 amino acids. Germline V gene lookup returns CDR1 SEHNR and CDR2 FQNEAQ (reference sequence). The CDR3 nucleotides are TGTGCCAGCAGCTTAGGACAGGGGGACCAGCGGATTTCCTACGAGCAGTACTTC. Protein sequence: CASSLGQGDQRISYEQYF. Supplemented by reference TRBV7-9 and TRBJ2-7, the full variable domain reads DTGVSQNPRHKITKRGQNVTFRCDPISEHNRLYWYRQTLGQGPEFLTYFQNEAQLEKSRLLSDRFSAERPKGSFSTLEIQRTEQGDSAMYLCASSLGQGDQRISYEQYFGPGTRLTVT.

The V gene is TRBV5-4, the J gene TRBJ2-5; 10 bases fit TRBD2. CDR1 SGHNT and CDR2 YYREEE come from the germline V gene (reference sequence). V shed 3 bases, J shed 4 bases, and the junction held 12 bases outside the gene matches. This CDR3 comprises 17 residues. The CDR3 loop reads CASSWLAGDYRGETQYF. CDR3 bases: TGTGCCAGCAGCTGGCTAGCGGGAGACTACCGGGGAGAGACCCAGTACTTC.

V usage is TRBV6-5 and J usage is TRBJ1-6; 10 bases are shared with TRBD1. Germline loops: CDR1 MNHEY, CDR2 SVGAGI. The CDR3 is 13 amino acids. V lost 6 bases to trimming and J lost 9 bases; unmatched junction nucleotides: 2. The CDR3 sequence is CASRRQGASPLHF. CDR3 bases: TGTGCCAGCAGACGACAGGGGGCTTCACCCCTCCACTTT.

The chain combines TRBV10-3 with TRBJ1-1, with a weak D call TRBD1 (5 bases). This CDR3 contains 11 residues. Germline V CDR1 and CDR2: ENHRY, SYGVKD. With 7 bases removed from V and 5 bases from J, the gap between germline ends came to 8 bases. CDR3: CAINGGTEAFF. CDR3 bases: TGTGCCATCAACGGGGGAACTGAAGCTTTCTTT.

This chain uses TRBV5-4 with TRBJ1-4; D not certain. The V end lost 0 bases, the J end lost 8 bases, and 8 bases lay between the germline ends. Germline CDR1 and CDR2: SGHNT and YYREEE (reference sequence). The CDR3 covers 13 residues. DNA of the CDR3: TGTGCCAGCAGCTTGGAGAAAAGGGAAAAACTGTTTTTT. Amino acid sequence: CASSLEKREKLFF. The full variable domain, rest sourced from reference TRBV5-4 and TRBJ1-4, is ETGVTQSPTHLIKTRGQQVTLRCSSQSGHNTVSWYQQALGQGPQFIFQYYREEENGRGNFPPRFSGLQFPNYSSELNVNALELDDSALYLCASSLEKREKLFFGSGTQLSVL.

V gene TRBV5-4 combines with J gene TRBJ1-2; TRBD1 aligns across 9 bases. The CDR3 spans 18 residues. The V segment lost 4 bases and the J segment 0 bases; nucleotides outside the gene matches: 13. Germline V gives CDR1 SGHNT, CDR2 YYREEE (reference sequence). The CDR3 protein is CASSRDRERVRANYGYTF. For the CDR3, the DNA is TGTGCCAGCAGCCGGGACAGGGAAAGGGTTAGAGCTAACTATGGCTACACCTTC.

The rearrangement joins TRBV5-4 to TRBJ2-6; the match to TRBD2 covers 11 bases. Germline V gene sequence: CDR1 SGHNT, CDR2 YYREEE (reference sequence). This CDR3 has 20 residues. Trimming took 4 bases from V and 2 from J; bases not matched to a gene: 14. The CDR3: CASSPTLSGGAIPGANVLTF. The CDR3 DNA is TGTGCCAGCAGCCCTACCCTTAGCGGGGGGGCCATCCCTGGGGCCAACGTCCTGACTTTC.

In its sample, this clone was seen once. The chain has TRBV12-5 and TRBJ2-5; the D is unclear. The germline CDR1 and CDR2 sequences are LGHNT and FRNRAP. This CDR3 is 18 amino acids long. The germline V and J ends were trimmed by 1 base and 3 bases, with 21 bases remaining between them. The CDR3 is CASGLGDPRLGSKETQYF. Written as DNA, the CDR3 is TGTGCTAGTGGTTTGGGAGACCCGAGATTAGGATCTAAAGAGACCCAGTACTTC. The entire variable domain, with the rest obtained from reference TRBV12-5 and TRBJ2-5, is as follows: DARVTQTPRHKVTEMGQEVTMRCQPILGHNTVFWYRQTMMQGLELLAYFRNRAPLDDSGMPKDRFSAEMPDATLATLKIQPSEPRDSAVYFCASGLGDPRLGSKETQYFGPGTRLLVL.

The chain is built from TRBV9 and TRBJ1-2; 8 bases map to TRBD1. Per the germline V gene, CDR1 is SGDLS and CDR2 is YYNGEE. V shed 0 bases, J shed 4 bases, and the junction held 5 bases outside the gene matches. The CDR3 is 15 residues long. CDR3 sequence reads: CASSVAPGQVYGYTF. The CDR3 DNA reads as TGTGCCAGCAGCGTAGCTCCGGGACAGGTCTATGGCTACACCTTC.

The V and J genes are TRBV18 and TRBJ2-7; 10 nucleotides align to TRBD1. This CDR3 has 15 residues. Trimming took 3 bases from V and 2 from J; bases not matched to a gene: 4. CDR1 is KGHSH, CDR2 LQKENI, per germline. The CDR3, as DNA: TGTGCCAGCTCACCGAGGACAGGGGGGACCTACGAGCAGTACTTC. Its protein is CASSPRTGGTYEQYF.

The chain carries TRBV5-1 and TRBJ1-2; D gene uncertain. Germline loops: CDR1 SGHRS, CDR2 YFSETQ. V lost 2 bases and J lost 0, with 11 bases in between. This CDR3 is 15 amino acids long. For the CDR3, the DNA is TGCGCCAGCAGCTTCCAGGACGGTGCTAACTATGGCTACACCTTC. Protein sequence: CASSFQDGANYGYTF.

The chain combines TRBV7-8 with TRBJ2-5, with 8 positions matching TRBD1. TRBJ2-7 explains the end of the DNA better; the J call may be wrong. The CDR3 length is 17 residues. CDR1 and CDR2 (germline): SGHVS, FQNEAQ. CDR3 DNA sequence: TGTGCCAGCAGCTTAATCGCCGGACAGGGTATTGCCTACGAGCAGTACTTC. This translates into CASSLIAGQGIAYEQYF.

The chain employs TRBV25-1 and TRBJ2-2, with D unresolved. The CDR3 spans 14 residues. Trimming took 4 bases from V and 2 from J, leaving 8 bases between them. Germline CDR1 reads MGHDK; CDR2 reads SYGVNS. CDR3: CASSGPRNTGELFF. DNA of the CDR3: TGTGCCAGCAGTGGCCCCCGAAACACCGGGGAGCTGTTTTTT.

This clone has more than one count but fewer than ten. The genes are TRBV7-3 and TRBJ2-5; TRBD2 matches 15 bases. The V gene end was trimmed by 5 bases and the J gene end by 4 bases; junction bases not matched to a gene: 5. Germline CDR1 is SGHTA and CDR2 is FQGTGA. The CDR3 covers 16 residues. CDR3 nucleotide sequence: TGTGCCAGCAGCAGCTCGGGACTAGCGGGAGGAGAGACCCAGTACTTC. This translates into CASSSSGLAGGETQYF.

This chain connects TRBV2 to TRBJ2-1; 9 nucleotides agree with TRBD2. The V gene's germline CDR1 is SNHLY and CDR2 FYNNEI. J gave up 3 bases and V 6 bases, and 6 bases lay outside the gene matches. This CDR3 is built from 15 residues. CDR3 nucleotide sequence: TGTGCCAGCAGGCTAGCGGGGTCCGGCTACAATGAGCAGTTCTTC. Translating it yields CASRLAGSGYNEQFF.

This chain uses TRBV5-1 with TRBJ1-6, with 8 bases that match TRBD1. The CDR3 sequence is 17 residues long. V shed 2 bases and J 9 bases; nucleotides not matched to a gene: 13. CDR1 and CDR2 (germline): SGHRS, YFSETQ. CDR3 region: CASSFAPGTGGSSPLHF. The CDR3 DNA is TGCGCCAGCAGCTTTGCTCCCGGGACAGGTGGAAGTTCACCCCTCCACTTT.

This chain links TRBV5-4 with TRBJ2-3; TRBD2 aligns across 8 bases. Per the germline V gene, CDR1 is SGHNT and CDR2 is YYREEE (reference sequence). The CDR3 is made up of 20 amino acids. The ends lost 0 bases at V and 1 base at J; junction bases unmatched: 16. CDR3 nucleotides: TGTGCCAGCAGCTTGGCCTGGACAACTTCCGGGACTAGGGGCACAGATACGCAGTATTTT. Translation gives CASSLAWTTSGTRGTDTQYF.

The V call is TRBV18, the J call TRBJ1-6; 9 bases are a match to TRBD1. Germline assignment: CDR1 KGHSH and CDR2 LQKENI. The length of the CDR3 is 16 residues. J gave up 3 bases and V 0 bases, and 0 bases lay outside the gene matches. The CDR3 reads CASSPPGQGYNSPLHF. CDR3 DNA: TGTGCCAGCTCACCACCGGGACAGGGCTATAATTCACCCCTCCACTTT.

This chain joins TRBV7-9 and TRBJ1-1; TRBD1 matches 12 bases. Unmatched junction bases numbered 10, after V lost 4 bases and J lost 1 base. This CDR3 has 18 amino acids. Germline CDR1 SEHNR, CDR2 FQNEAQ (reference sequence). The CDR3 here is CASSWGTGGKGKNTEAFF. DNA for the CDR3: TGTGCCAGCAGCTGGGGGACAGGGGGCAAGGGTAAGAACACTGAAGCTTTCTTT.